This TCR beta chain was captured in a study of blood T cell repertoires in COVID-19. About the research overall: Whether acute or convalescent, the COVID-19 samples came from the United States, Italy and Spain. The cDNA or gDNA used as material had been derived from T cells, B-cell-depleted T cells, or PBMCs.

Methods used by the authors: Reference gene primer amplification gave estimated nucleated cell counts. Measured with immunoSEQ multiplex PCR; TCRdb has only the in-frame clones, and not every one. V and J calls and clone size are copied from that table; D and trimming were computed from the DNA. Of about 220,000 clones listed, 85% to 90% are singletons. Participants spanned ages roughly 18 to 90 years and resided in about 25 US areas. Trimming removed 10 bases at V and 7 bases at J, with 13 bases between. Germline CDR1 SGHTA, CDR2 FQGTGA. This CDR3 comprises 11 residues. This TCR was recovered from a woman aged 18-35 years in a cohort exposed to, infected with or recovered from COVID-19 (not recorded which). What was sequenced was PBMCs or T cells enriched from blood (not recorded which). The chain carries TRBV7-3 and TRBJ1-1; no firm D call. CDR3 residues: CAIRVVVEAFF. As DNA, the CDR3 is TGTGCCATCCGGGTCGTGGTTGAAGCTTTCTTT. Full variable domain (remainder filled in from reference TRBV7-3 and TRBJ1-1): GAGVSQTPSNKVTEKGKYVELRCDPISGHTALYWYRQSLGQGPEFLIYFQGTGAADDSGLPNDRFFAVRPEGSVSTLKIQRTERGDSAVYLCAIRVVVEAFFGQGTRLTVV.